Following are 18 T cell receptor beta chains from one sample sequenced in a study of shared T cell receptors in the human thymus. Profiling relied on immunoSEQ multiplex PCR, and the TCRdb table lists in-frame clones only, not all of them. The repertoire holds fewer than 700,000 clones, around 89% seen once, with around 0.0099% in the top ten. The same data also went into a second study, on human thymus T cells.

The sequenced sample consisted of thymocytes. Receptors were obtained from a boy under three years old with a congenital heart defect.

The V and J genes are TRBV29-1 and TRBJ2-3; 12 positions agree with TRBD1. After removal of 8 bases from V and 4 bases from J, the junction contained 16 bases not matched to a gene. CDR3 length equals 17 residues. From germline, CDR1 is SQVTM and CDR2 ANQGSEA. The CDR3 DNA reads TGCAGCCCTGGGGGGGGACTTGGGACAGGGGGCTCAGATACGCAGTATTTT. Translation gives CSPGGGLGTGGSDTQYF.

The V gene is TRBV5-4, the J gene TRBJ2-7, with a possible D match to TRBD2 (5 bases). The V end was cut by 4 bases, the J end by 0 bases, with 11 bases between. Germline CDR1 and CDR2: SGHNT and YYREEE (reference sequence). There are 14 residues in the CDR3. For the CDR3, the DNA is TGTGCCAGCAGCCCCCGGACTGCCTCCTACGAGCAGTACTTC. It translates to CASSPRTASYEQYF. Combining the CDR3 with reference TRBV5-4 and TRBJ2-7 gives the whole variable domain ETGVTQSPTHLIKTRGQQVTLRCSSQSGHNTVSWYQQALGQGPQFIFQYYREEENGRGNFPPRFSGLQFPNYSSELNVNALELDDSALYLCASSPRTASYEQYFGPGTRLTVT.

The chain carries TRBV15 and TRBJ2-1, with D uncertain. The germline gives CDR1 LNHNV, CDR2 YYDKDF (reference sequence). CDR3 length equals 18 residues. The V gene lost 0 bases and the J gene lost 6 bases, with 21 bases spanning the gap. This CDR3 reads CATSRDVNDSRRRNEQFF. The CDR3 nucleotides read TGTGCCACCAGCAGAGATGTAAACGATAGCCGACGTCGCAATGAGCAGTTCTTC.

This clone was seen only once. This chain joins TRBV27 and TRBJ2-3; 9 nucleotides line up with TRBD1. J lost 1 base, V lost 2 bases, and 22 bases had no gene match. The germline CDR1 and CDR2 sequences are MNHEY and SMNVEV (reference sequence). The CDR3 totals 22 residues. CDR3 sequence reads: CASSLLSSGTGTGFGGTDTQYF. The CDR3 nucleotides are TGTGCCAGCAGTTTACTGTCTTCCGGGACAGGGACGGGATTTGGGGGCACAGATACGCAGTATTTT.

The chain combines TRBV10-3 with TRBJ2-1, with D possibly TRBD2 on 6 matching bases. V lost 4 bases and J 3 bases, leaving 10 bases between the germline ends. Germline loops: CDR1 ENHRY, CDR2 SYGVKD. The CDR3 is 14 amino acids. Written as DNA, the CDR3 is TGTGCCATCAGTGGGCTAGCGTTCTACAATGAGCAGTTCTTC. This encodes CAISGLAFYNEQFF.

The CDR3 sequence is CASSEFGTGVGGNTEAFF. CDR3 nucleotide sequence: TGTGCCAGCAGTGAATTCGGGACAGGGGTAGGCGGGAACACTGAAGCTTTCTTT. V and J are TRBV6-1 and TRBJ1-1; TRBD1 agrees at 10 bases. Trimming removed 2 bases from V and 1 base from J; junction bases left unmatched: 10. CDR1 and CDR2 from the germline V gene are MNHNS and SASEGT. The CDR3 runs to 18 residues.

The chain carries TRBV28 and TRBJ2-7; D not certain. The CDR3 covers 14 residues. V was cut by 5 bases and J by 2 bases, with 13 bases left in between. The germline CDR1 and CDR2 sequences are MDHEN and SYDVKM. Written as DNA, the CDR3 is TGTGCCAGCAGTCAAACCTTGCGGACCTACGAGCAGTACTTC. Protein product: CASSQTLRTYEQYF.

CDR3 bases: TGCGCCAGCAGCCCTCTTGACAGGGGGGGAACTAATGAAAAACTGTTTTTT. Its translation is CASSPLDRGGTNEKLFF. The V gene is TRBV4-1, the J gene TRBJ1-4, with TRBD1 matching over 9 bases. Trimming took 4 bases from V and 1 from J; bases not matched to a gene: 7. The CDR3 has 17 residues. Per germline, CDR1 MGHRA and CDR2 YSYEKL.

The V call is TRBV13, the J call TRBJ1-2, with TRBD1 matching 8 bases. Germline values: CDR1 PRHDT, CDR2 FYEKMQ (reference sequence). The V and J ends lost 4 bases and 2 bases, in that order; junction bases with no gene match: 12. CDR3 length: 17 residues. The CDR3 DNA reads TGTGCCAGCAGCTCCAACCAAAGGGACAGGACAAACTATGGCTACACCTTC. Protein: CASSSNQRDRTNYGYTF. The full variable domain, completed using reference TRBV13 and TRBJ1-2, is AAGVIQSPRHLIKEKRETATLKCYPIPRHDTVYWYQQGPGQDPQFLISFYEKMQSDKGSIPDRFSAQQFSDYHSELNMSSLELGDSALYFCASSSNQRDRTNYGYTFGSGTRLTVV.

This clone was observed a single time. The chain couples TRBV28 to TRBJ2-7; D possibly corresponds to TRBD2 (6 bases). The germline V and J ends were trimmed by 11 bases and 5 bases, with 16 bases remaining between them. This CDR3 comprises 12 residues. Per germline, CDR1 MDHEN and CDR2 SYDVKM. CDR3 in DNA: TGTGCCGCGGGACGGCTTAGAAACGAGCAGTACTTC. Translation: CAAGRLRNEQYF. The entire variable domain, with the rest obtained from reference TRBV28 and TRBJ2-7, is as follows: DVKVTQSSRYLVKRTGEKVFLECVQDMDHENMFWYRQDPGLGLRLIYFSYDVKMKEKGDIPEGYSVSREKKERFSLILESASTNQTSMYLCAAGRLRNEQYFGPGTRLTVT.

The V call is TRBV27, the J call TRBJ2-7; TRBD1 matches 7 bases. With 6 bases clipped from V and 7 bases from J, the junction kept 15 bases outside the gene matches. CDR1 and CDR2 from the germline V gene are MNHEY and SMNVEV (reference sequence). The CDR3 spans 15 residues. The CDR3 reads CASSSGQSLLVEQYF. DNA for the CDR3: TGTGCCAGCAGCTCGGGACAGTCCCTACTGGTGGAGCAGTACTTC.

This clone has a handful of counts. The rearrangement links TRBV4-3 to TRBJ2-7; 8 bases fit TRBD1. From germline, CDR1 is LGHNA and CDR2 YSLEER. J gave up 2 bases and V 0 bases, and 6 bases lay outside the gene matches. The CDR3 sequence is 16 residues long. CDR3 sequence reads: CASSQDPGRGPYEQYF. Written as DNA, the CDR3 is TGCGCCAGCAGCCAAGATCCTGGCAGGGGGCCCTACGAGCAGTACTTC.

J is TRBJ1-2 and V is TRBV7-9, with a weak D call TRBD1 (5 bases). The V gene's germline CDR1 is SEHNR and CDR2 FQNEAQ (reference sequence). There are 15 residues in the CDR3. Trimming removed 5 bases at V and 1 base at J, with 14 bases between. The CDR3 sequence: CASSPGGTFNYGYTF. The CDR3 nucleotides read TGTGCCAGCAGCCCCGGGGGAACCTTTAACTATGGCTACACCTTC.

The chain uses TRBV6-1 and TRBJ2-5, with 7 bases lining up with TRBD1. The CDR3 extends over 15 amino acids. From germline, CDR1 is MNHNS and CDR2 SASEGT. V gave up 3 bases and J gave up 5 bases; unmatched junction bases: 9. The CDR3 region is CASSEYRGGGETQYF. CDR3 sequence (DNA): TGTGCCAGCAGTGAGTACAGGGGCGGCGGGGAGACCCAGTACTTC.

The table lists this clone with a count of one. This chain joins TRBV7-9 and TRBJ2-7; the D is unclear. V gave up 2 bases and J gave up 0 bases, with 11 bases separating them. The germline V gene has CDR1 SEHNR and CDR2 FQNEAQ (reference sequence). The CDR3 consists of 15 residues. DNA of the CDR3: TGTGCCAGCAGCTTATATAGAGGATTCTCCTACGAGCAGTACTTC. Residues: CASSLYRGFSYEQYF.

The rearrangement uses TRBV7-2 and TRBJ2-7, with 11 positions matching TRBD2. This CDR3 contains 15 residues. V gave up 5 bases and J gave up 4 bases; unmatched junction bases: 7. Per the germline V gene, CDR1 is SGHTA and CDR2 is FQGNSA. Written as DNA, the CDR3 is TGTGCCAGCAGCGGCCCTAGCGGGAGGAGGTACGAGCAGTACTTC. This sequence encodes CASSGPSGRRYEQYF.

The chain is built from TRBV12-1 and TRBJ2-3; the table calls TRBD2, which could not be checked here. TRBV12-1 is classified as a pseudogene. There are 15 residues in the CDR3. CDR3 region: CASSSRHGSTDTQYF. The CDR3 nucleotides are TGTGCCAGCAGCTCCCGGCACGGGAGCACAGATACGCAGTATTTT.

The chain couples TRBV5-1 to TRBJ2-7, with TRBD1 identical over 7 bases. Germline CDR1 and CDR2: SGHRS and YFSETQ. CDR3 length: 15 amino acids. After removal of 0 bases from V and 2 bases from J, the junction contained 5 bases not matched to a gene. This CDR3 is CASSLEGAPPYEQYF. As DNA, the CDR3 is TGCGCCAGCAGCTTGGAGGGGGCGCCTCCCTACGAGCAGTACTTC.